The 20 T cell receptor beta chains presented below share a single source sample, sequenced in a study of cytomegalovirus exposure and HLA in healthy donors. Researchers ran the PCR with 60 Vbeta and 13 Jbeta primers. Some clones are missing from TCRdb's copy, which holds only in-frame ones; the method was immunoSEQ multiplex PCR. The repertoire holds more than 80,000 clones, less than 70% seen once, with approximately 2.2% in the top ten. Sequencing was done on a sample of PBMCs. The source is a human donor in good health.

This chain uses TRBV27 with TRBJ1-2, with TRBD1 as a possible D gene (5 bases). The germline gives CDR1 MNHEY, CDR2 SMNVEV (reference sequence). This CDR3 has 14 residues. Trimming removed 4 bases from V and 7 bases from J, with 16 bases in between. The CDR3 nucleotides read TGTGCCAGCAGTTCCCCAGGAATTAGGGGTGGCTACACCTTC. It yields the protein CASSSPGIRGGYTF.

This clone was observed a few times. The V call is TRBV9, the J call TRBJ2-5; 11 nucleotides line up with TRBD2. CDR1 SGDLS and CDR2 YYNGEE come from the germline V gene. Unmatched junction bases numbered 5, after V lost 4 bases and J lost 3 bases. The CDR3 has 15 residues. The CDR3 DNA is TGTGCCAGCAGCACCTCTAGCGGGGGGAAAGAGACCCAGTACTTC. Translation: CASSTSSGGKETQYF.

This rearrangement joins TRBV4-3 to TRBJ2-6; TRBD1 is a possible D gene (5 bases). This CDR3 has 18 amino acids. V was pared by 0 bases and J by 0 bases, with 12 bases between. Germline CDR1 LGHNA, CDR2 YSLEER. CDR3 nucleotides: TGCGCCAGCAGCCAAGATATACAGGAATACTCTGGGGCCAACGTCCTGACTTTC. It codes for CASSQDIQEYSGANVLTF.

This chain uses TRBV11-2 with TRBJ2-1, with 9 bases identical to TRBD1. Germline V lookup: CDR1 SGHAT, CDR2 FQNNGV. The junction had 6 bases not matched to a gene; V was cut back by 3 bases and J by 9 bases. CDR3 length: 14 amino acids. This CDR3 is CASSLGQGSGEQFF. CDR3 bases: TGTGCCAGCAGCTTGGGACAGGGTAGCGGTGAGCAGTTCTTC. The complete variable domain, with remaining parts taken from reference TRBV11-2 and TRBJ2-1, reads EAGVAQSPRYKIIEKRQSVAFWCNPISGHATLYWYQQILGQGPKLLIQFQNNGVVDDSQLPKDRFSAERLKGVDSTLKIQPAKLEDSAVYLCASSLGQGSGEQFFGPGTRLTVL.

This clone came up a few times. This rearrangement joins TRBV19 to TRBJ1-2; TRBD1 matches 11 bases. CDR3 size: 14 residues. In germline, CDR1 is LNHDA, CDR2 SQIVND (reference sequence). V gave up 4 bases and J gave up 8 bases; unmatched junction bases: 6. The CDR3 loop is CASSRGDRGSGYTF. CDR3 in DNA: TGTGCCAGTAGTAGGGGGGACAGGGGGTCAGGCTACACCTTC.

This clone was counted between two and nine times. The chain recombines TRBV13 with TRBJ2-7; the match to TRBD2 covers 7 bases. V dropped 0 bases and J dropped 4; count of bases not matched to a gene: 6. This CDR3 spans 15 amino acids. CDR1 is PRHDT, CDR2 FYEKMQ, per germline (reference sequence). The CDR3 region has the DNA TGTGCCAGCAGCTTAGGCGGGGAGGGGTCTTACGAGCAGTACTTC. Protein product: CASSLGGEGSYEQYF.

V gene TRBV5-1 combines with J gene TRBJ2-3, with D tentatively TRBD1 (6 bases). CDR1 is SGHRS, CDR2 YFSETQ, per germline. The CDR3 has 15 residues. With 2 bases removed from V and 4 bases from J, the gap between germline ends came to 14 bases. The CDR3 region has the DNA TGCGCCAGCAGCTTAGGGGACAAGGGGGCAGATACGCAGTATTTT. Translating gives CASSLGDKGADTQYF.

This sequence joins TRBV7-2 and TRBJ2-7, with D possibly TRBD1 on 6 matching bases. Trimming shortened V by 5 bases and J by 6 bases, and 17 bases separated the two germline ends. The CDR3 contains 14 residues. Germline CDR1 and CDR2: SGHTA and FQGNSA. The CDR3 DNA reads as TGTGCCAGCAGCCCTGGGTACAGGGACCTCGAGCAGTACTTC. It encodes CASSPGYRDLEQYF. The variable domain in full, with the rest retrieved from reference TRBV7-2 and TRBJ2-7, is GAGVSQSPSNKVTEKGKDVELRCDPISGHTALYWYRQSLGQGLEFLIYFQGNSAPDKSGLPSDRFSAERTGGSVSTLTIQRTQQEDSAVYLCASSPGYRDLEQYFGPGTRLTVT.

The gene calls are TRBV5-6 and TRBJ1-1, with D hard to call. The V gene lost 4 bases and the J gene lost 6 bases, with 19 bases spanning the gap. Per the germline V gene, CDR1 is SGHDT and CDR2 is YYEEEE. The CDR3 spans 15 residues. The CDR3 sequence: CASSGREMGKAEAFF. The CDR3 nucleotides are TGTGCCAGCAGCGGGCGGGAAATGGGTAAGGCTGAAGCTTTCTTT.

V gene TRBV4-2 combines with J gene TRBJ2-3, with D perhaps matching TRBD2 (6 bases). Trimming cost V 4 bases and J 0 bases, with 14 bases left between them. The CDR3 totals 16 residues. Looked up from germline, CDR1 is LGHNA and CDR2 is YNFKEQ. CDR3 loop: CASSLSGRVSTDTQYF. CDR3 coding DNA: TGTGCCAGCAGCCTCAGCGGGCGGGTAAGCACAGATACGCAGTATTTT.

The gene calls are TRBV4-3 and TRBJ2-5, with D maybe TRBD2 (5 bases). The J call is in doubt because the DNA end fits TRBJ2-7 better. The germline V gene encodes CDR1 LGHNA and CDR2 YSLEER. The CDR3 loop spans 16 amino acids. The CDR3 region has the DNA TGCGCCAGCAGCCCCGGGGTCGATCCCGAAGTCTACGAGCAGTACTTC. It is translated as CASSPGVDPEVYEQYF.

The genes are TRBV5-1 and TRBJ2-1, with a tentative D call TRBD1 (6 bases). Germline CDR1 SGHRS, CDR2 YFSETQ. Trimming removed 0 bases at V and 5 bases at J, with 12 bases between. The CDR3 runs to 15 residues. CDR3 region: CASSLESGVNNEQFF. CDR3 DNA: TGCGCCAGCAGCTTGGAATCAGGGGTTAACAATGAGCAGTTCTTC.

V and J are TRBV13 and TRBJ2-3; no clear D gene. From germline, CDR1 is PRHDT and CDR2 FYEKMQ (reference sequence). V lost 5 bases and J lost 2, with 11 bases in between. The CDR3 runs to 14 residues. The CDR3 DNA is TGTGCCAGCAGCAAGACTCCTCTCACAGATACGCAGTATTTT. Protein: CASSKTPLTDTQYF.

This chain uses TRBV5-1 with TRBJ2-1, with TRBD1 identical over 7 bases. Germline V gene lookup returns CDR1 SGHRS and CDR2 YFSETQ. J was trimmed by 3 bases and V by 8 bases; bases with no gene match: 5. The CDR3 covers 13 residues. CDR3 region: CASSGTVYNEQFF. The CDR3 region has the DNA TGCGCCAGTTCCGGGACAGTCTACAATGAGCAGTTCTTC.

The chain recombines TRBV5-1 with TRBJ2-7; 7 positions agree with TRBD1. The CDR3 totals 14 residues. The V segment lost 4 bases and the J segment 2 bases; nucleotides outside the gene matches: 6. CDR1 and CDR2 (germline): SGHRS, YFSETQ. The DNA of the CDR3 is TGCGCCAGCAGCCCCTTACAGGGGCCCTACGAGCAGTACTTC. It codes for CASSPLQGPYEQYF.

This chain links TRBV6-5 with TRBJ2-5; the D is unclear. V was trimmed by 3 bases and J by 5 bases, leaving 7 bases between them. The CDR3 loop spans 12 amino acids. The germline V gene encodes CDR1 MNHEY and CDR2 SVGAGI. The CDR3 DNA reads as TGTGCCAGCAGTTATTCGCAGGAGACCCAGTACTTC. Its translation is CASSYSQETQYF.

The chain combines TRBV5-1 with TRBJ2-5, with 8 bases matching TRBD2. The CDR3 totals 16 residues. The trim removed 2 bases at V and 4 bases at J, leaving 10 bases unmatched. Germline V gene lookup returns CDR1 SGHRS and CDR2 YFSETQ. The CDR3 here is CASSFGRGGPRETQYF. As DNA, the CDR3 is TGCGCCAGCAGCTTTGGGCGCGGGGGGCCAAGAGAGACCCAGTACTTC.

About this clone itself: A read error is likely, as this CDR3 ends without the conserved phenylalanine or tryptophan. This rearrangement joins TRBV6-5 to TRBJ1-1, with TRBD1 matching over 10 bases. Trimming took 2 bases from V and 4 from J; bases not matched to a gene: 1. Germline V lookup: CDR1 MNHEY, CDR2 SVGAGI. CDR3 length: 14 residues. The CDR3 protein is CASSYRDRGTEAFL. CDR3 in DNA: TGTGCCAGCAGTTACCGGGACAGGGGCACTGAAGCTTTCCTT.

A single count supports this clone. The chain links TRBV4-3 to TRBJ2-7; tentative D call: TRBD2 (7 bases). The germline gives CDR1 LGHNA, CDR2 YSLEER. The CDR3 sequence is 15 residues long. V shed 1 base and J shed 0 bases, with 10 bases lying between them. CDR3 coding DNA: TGCGCCAGCAGCCAAGGGGGGGGCCTCTCCTACGAGCAGTACTTC. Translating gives CASSQGGGLSYEQYF.

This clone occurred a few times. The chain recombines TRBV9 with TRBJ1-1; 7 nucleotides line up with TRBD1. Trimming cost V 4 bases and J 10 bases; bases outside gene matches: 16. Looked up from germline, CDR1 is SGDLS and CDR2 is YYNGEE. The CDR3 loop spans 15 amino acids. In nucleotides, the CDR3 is TGTGCCAGCAGCCAAAGGACAGGCGACCCTTTAGGAGCTTTCTTT. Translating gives CASSQRTGDPLGAFF.